The present T cell receptor beta chain was sequenced within a study of T cell responses to AZD1222 COVID-19 vaccine. The CDR3 is 15 residues long. V shed 3 bases, J shed 2 bases, and the junction held 7 bases outside the gene matches. Per germline, CDR1 DFQATT and CDR2 SNEGSKA (reference sequence). Profiling relied on immunoSEQ multiplex PCR, and the TCRdb table lists in-frame clones only, not all of them. In the table there are approximately 120,000 clones, over 85% of which are singletons. This TCR came from an adult in good health. This sample comprised peripheral blood, obtained on day 0 of AZD1222 vaccination. This sequence joins TRBV20-1 and TRBJ1-3; 7 bases agree with TRBD1. CDR3 nucleotide sequence: TGCAGTGCTAGTAGTAACAGGGGTGCTGGAAACACCATATATTTT. This codes for CSASSNRGAGNTIYF.